This entry features one T cell receptor beta chain sequence. V lost 5 bases, J lost 5 bases, and 18 bases lay in between. The CDR3 sequence is 15 residues long. Germline V gene lookup returns CDR1 SGHTA and CDR2 FQGNSA. This entry comes from a study of blood T cells in healthy people across ages. A sample-barcoded 5' primer and a J-beta primer mix were used in a second PCR of roughly 7 to 12 cycles. Each CDR3 protein is one row after TCRdb ran MiXCR on the 5' RACE reads. The table records about 1.1 million distinct CDR3 sequences, about two fifths of them present only once. The chain joins TRBV7-2 to TRBJ1-2; the D gene is possibly TRBD1 (6 bases). This receptor was obtained from a man between 18 and 29 years old in good health. Specimen: blood. The CDR3: CASSPQTGQKYGYTF. The DNA for the CDR3 is TGTGCCAGCAGCCCCCAGACCGGACAGAAGTATGGCTACACCTTC.